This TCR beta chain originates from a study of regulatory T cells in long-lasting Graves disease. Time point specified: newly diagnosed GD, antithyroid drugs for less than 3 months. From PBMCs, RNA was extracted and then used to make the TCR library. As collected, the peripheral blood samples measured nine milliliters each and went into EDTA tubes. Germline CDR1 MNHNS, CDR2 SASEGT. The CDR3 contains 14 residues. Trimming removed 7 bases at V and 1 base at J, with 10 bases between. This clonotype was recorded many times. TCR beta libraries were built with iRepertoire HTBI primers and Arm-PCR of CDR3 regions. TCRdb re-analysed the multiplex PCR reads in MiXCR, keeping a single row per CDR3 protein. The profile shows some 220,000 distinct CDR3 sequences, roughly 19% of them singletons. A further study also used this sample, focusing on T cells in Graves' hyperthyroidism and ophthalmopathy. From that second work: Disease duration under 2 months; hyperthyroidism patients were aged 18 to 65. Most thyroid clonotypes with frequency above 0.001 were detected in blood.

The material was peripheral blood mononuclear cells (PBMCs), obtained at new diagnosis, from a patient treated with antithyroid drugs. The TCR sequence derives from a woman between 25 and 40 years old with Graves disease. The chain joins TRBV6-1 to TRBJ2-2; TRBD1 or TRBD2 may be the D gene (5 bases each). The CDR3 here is CASIGGGNTGELFF. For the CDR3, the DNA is TGTGCCAGCATTGGGGGTGGGAACACCGGGGAGCTGTTTTTT.